This T cell receptor beta chain is drawn from a study of cytomegalovirus exposure and HLA in healthy donors. Turning to the study itself: Of the donors genotyped, several hundred in all, about 82% fell in the Caucasian-associated ancestry cluster. Overall study findings and caveats: In a later analysis, specific HLA alleles were associated with over 15,000 TCR beta sequences at a 0.05 false discovery rate. Follow-up analysis seemed to connect common viral pathogens with several of the most significant clusters identified. The study flagged about 150 TCR beta chains as cytomegalovirus-associated.

It was with 60 Vbeta and 13 Jbeta primers that the PCR ran. The protocol was immunoSEQ multiplex PCR, while the TCRdb copy is restricted to in-frame clones and leaves out a portion. The repertoire includes around 110,000 clones, around 66% of them detected once, and less than 2% sits in the top ten. The junction had 11 bases not matched to a gene; V was cut back by 8 bases and J by 6 bases. The CDR3 covers 15 residues. Germline loops: CDR1 WSHSY, CDR2 SAAADI. In the case of this clone: The antigen is undetermined.

The genes are TRBV10-2 and TRBJ1-5; 9 bases map to TRBD1. The receptor's source is a man aged 18 to 29 in good health and CMV-seronegative. The sample taken for sequencing was PBMCs. CDR3: CASGEGDRVVQPQHF. The CDR3 DNA follows: TGCGCCAGCGGGGAAGGGGACAGGGTTGTTCAGCCCCAGCATTTT.